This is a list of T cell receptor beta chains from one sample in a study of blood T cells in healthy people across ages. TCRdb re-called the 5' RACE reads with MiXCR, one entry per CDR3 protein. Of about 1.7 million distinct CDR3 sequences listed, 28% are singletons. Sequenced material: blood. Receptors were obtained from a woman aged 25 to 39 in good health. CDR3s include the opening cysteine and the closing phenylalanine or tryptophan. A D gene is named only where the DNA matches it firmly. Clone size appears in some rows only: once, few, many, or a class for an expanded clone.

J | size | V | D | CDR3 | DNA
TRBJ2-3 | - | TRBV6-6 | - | CASSYTGLGRSTDTQYF | TGTGCCAGCAGTTACACCGGACTGGGCCGGAGCACAGATACGCAGTATTTT
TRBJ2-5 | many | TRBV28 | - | CASRTEFQETQYF | TGTGCCAGCCGAACGGAGTTCCAAGAGACCCAGTACTTC
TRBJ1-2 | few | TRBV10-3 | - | CAISEFGPGGYTF | TGTGCCATCAGTGAGTTTGGCCCAGGTGGCTACACCTTC
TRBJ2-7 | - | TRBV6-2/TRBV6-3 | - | CASSYSTASRYNEQYF | TGTGCCAGCAGTTACTCGACGGCTAGCCGCTACAATGAGCAGTACTTC
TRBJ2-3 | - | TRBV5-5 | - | CASSFLASADTQYF | TGTGCCAGCAGCTTCCTAGCTTCGGCAGATACGCAGTATTTT
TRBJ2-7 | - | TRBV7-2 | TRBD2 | CASSSISAGDSYEQYF | TGTGCCAGCAGTTCCATCTCAGCGGGAGACTCCTACGAGCAGTACTTC
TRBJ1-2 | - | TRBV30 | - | CAWSVTREGGGYTF | TGTGCCTGGAGTGTAACCCGGGAAGGCGGTGGCTACACCTTC
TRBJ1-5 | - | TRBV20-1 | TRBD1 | CSAIDLRDRGLGAQPQHF | TGCAGTGCTATAGATCTTCGGGACAGGGGGTTAGGTGCTCAGCCCCAGCATTTT
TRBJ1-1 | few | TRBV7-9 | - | CASSLWGEAFF | TGTGCCAGCAGCTTATGGGGTGAAGCTTTCTTT
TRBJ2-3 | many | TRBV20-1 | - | CSARRGSTDTQYF | TGCAGCGCACGTAGGGGGTCCACAGATACGCAGTATTTT
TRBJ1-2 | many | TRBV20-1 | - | CSARDQVRGNYDGYTF | TGCAGTGCTAGAGATCAAGTACGGGGGAACTACGATGGCTACACCTTC
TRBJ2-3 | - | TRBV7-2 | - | CASSLQDGSTDTQYF | TGTGCCAGCAGCTTACAGGACGGCAGCACAGATACGCAGTATTTT
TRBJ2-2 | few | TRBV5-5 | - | CASSLGDGHGELFF | TGTGCCAGCAGCTTGGGGGACGGCCACGGGGAGCTGTTTTTT
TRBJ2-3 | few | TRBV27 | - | CASSPLLSDTQYF | TGTGCCAGCAGTCCCCTCCTCTCCGATACGCAGTATTTT
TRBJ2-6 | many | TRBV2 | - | CASSEAYSGRFSGANVLTF | TGTGCCAGCAGTGAAGCCTACTCAGGACGTTTCTCTGGGGCCAACGTCCTGACTTTC
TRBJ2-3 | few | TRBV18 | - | CASSPGIVDTQYF | TGTGCCAGCTCACCAGGGATAGTAGATACGCAGTATTTT
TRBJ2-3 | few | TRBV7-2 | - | CASSLAEKDTQYF | TGTGCCAGCAGCTTAGCAGAGAAGGATACGCAGTATTTT
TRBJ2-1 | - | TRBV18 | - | CASSPPEMKFYNEQFF | TGTGCCAGCTCACCTCCTGAAATGAAGTTCTACAATGAGCAGTTCTTC
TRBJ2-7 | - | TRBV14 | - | CASSQDLGAFREQYF | TGTGCCAGCAGCCAAGATCTGGGGGCCTTTCGAGAGCAGTACTTC
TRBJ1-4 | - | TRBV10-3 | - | CAISERQLEKLFF | TGTGCCATCAGTGAGAGACAGCTTGAAAAACTGTTTTTT
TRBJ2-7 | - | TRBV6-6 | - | CTTTIGKGLTPYEQYF | TGTACCACCACTATAGGCAAGGGCCTGACCCCCTACGAACAGTACTTC
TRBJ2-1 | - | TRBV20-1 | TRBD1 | CSARGTGSPGSYNEQFF | TGCAGTGCTAGAGGGACAGGGTCCCCCGGGTCCTACAATGAGCAGTTCTTC
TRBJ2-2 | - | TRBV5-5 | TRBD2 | CASSVRGATGELFF | TGTGCCAGCAGCGTGCGGGGGGCGACCGGGGAGCTGTTTTTT
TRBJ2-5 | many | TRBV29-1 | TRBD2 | CSAGGLAGEETQYF | TGCAGCGCTGGGGGACTGGCGGGGGAAGAGACCCAGTACTTC
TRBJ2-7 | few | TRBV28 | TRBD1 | CVSSPPGTGRNEQYF | TGTGTCAGCAGCCCCCCTGGGACAGGGCGGAACGAGCAGTACTTC
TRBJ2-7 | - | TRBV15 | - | CATSGDNSYEQYF | TGTGCCACCAGCGGGGACAATTCCTACGAGCAGTACTTC
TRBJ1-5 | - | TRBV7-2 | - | CASSLDAGRINQPQHF | TGTGCCAGCAGCTTAGATGCAGGGAGGATCAATCAGCCCCAGCATTTT
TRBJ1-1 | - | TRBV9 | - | CASSASGTVTEAFF | TGTGCCAGCAGCGCCTCAGGGACCGTCACTGAAGCTTTCTTT
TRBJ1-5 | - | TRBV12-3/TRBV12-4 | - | CASSLRGLGGEPQHF | TGTGCCAGCAGTTTGAGGGGCCTAGGGGGGGAACCCCAGCATTTT
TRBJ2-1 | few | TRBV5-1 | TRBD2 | CASSLISAGGNNEQFF | TGCGCCAGCAGCCTGATCTCTGCGGGGGGGAACAATGAGCAGTTCTTC
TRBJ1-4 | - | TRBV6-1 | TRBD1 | CAGGDRDFEKLFF | TGTGCCGGCGGGGACAGGGACTTTGAAAAACTGTTTTTT
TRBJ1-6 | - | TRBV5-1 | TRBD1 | CASSIDRDSLHF | TGCGCCAGCAGCATCGACCGGGACAGCCTCCACTTT
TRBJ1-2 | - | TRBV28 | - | CASTETGGLRGYTF | TGTGCCAGCACCGAAACTGGGGGGCTTAGGGGCTACACCTTC
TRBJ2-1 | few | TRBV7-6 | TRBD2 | CASSPRLAGYQFF | TGTGCCAGCAGTCCCAGACTAGCGGGGTACCAGTTCTTC
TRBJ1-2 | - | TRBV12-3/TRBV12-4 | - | CASSLITLPNYGYTF | TGTGCCAGCAGTTTAATTACCCTCCCTAACTATGGCTACACCTTC
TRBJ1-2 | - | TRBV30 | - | CAWMRRGYYGYTF | TGTGCCTGGATGCGCAGGGGTTACTATGGCTACACCTTC
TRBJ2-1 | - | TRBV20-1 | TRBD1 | CSARLHVGTGVNEQFF | TGCAGTGCTAGACTCCACGTCGGGACAGGGGTCAATGAGCAGTTCTTC
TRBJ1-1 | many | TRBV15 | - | CATSRAGNTEAFF | TGTGCCACCAGCAGAGCCGGGAACACTGAAGCTTTCTTT
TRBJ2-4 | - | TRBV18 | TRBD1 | CASSPDRGGIQYF | TGTGCCAGCTCCCCAGACAGGGGGGGCATTCAGTACTTC
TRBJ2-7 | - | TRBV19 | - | CASSMVDYEQYF | TGTGCCAGTAGTATGGTGGACTACGAGCAGTACTTC
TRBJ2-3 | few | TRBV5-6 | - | CASSLLPSDTDTQYF | TGTGCCAGCAGCTTGCTCCCTAGCGACACAGATACGCAGTATTTT
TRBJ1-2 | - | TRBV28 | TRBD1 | CASTKIGTGDGYTF | TGTGCCAGCACCAAGATCGGGACAGGGGATGGCTACACCTTC
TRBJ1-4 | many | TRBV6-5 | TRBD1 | CASSSPGTGGGEKLFF | TGTGCCAGCAGTTCCCCCGGGACAGGGGGAGGTGAAAAACTGTTTTTT
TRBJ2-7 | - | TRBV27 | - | CASTHGTALHEQYF | TGTGCCAGTACGCACGGGACTGCTCTCCACGAGCAGTACTTC
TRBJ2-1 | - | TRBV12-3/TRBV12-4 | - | CASSYVHEQFF | TGTGCCAGCAGTTATGTGCATGAGCAGTTCTTC